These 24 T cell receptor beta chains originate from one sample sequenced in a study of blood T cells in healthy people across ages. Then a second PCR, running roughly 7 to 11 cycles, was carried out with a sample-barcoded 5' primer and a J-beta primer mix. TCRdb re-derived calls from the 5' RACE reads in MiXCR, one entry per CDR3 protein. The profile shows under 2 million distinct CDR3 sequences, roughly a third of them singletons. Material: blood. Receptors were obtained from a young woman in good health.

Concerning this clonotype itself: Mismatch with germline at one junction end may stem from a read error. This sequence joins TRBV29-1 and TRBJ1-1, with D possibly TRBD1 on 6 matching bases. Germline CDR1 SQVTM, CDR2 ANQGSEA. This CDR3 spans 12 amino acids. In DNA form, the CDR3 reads TGCAGCGCTGAAAGGGGGAAGACTGAAGCTTTCTTT. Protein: CSAERGKTEAFF.

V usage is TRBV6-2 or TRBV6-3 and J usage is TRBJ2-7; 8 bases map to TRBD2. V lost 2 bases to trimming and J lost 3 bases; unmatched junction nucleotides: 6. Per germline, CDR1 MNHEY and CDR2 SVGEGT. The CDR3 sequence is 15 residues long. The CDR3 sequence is CASSYPSGSVYEQYF. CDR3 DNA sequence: TGTGCCAGCAGTTACCCTAGCGGGTCGGTCTACGAGCAGTACTTC.

The CDR3 DNA follows: TGTGCCAGCAGCTTAGGGGCTTCGGGGGGGAGCACAGATACGCAGTATTTT. Translating gives CASSLGASGGSTDTQYF. The chain combines TRBV7-9 with TRBJ2-3; 8 positions match TRBD2. The CDR3 spans 17 residues. Germline V CDR1 and CDR2: SEHNR, FQNEAQ (reference sequence). J was trimmed by 0 bases and V by 1 base; bases with no gene match: 6.

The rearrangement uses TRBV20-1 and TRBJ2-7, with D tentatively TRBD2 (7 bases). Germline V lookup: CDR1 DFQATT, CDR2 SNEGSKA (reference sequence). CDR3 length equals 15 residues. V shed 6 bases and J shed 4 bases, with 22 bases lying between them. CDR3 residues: CSAQGGGLLYYEQYF. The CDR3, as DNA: TGCAGTGCCCAAGGGGGGGGCCTTCTTTATTACGAGCAGTACTTC.

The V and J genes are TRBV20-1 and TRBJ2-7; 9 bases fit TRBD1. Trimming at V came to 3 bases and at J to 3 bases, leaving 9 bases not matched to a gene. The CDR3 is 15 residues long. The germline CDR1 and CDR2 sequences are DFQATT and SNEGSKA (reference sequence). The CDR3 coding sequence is TGCAGTGCTAGCCGATTAGGGACAGGGTTCTACGAGCAGTACTTC. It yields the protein CSASRLGTGFYEQYF.

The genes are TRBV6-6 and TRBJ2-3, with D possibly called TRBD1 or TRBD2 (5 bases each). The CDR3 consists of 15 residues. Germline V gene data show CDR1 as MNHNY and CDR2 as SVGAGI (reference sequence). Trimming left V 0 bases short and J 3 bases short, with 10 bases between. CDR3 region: CASSYSGERTDTQYF. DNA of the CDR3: TGTGCCAGCAGTTACTCGGGGGAGAGGACAGATACGCAGTATTTT.

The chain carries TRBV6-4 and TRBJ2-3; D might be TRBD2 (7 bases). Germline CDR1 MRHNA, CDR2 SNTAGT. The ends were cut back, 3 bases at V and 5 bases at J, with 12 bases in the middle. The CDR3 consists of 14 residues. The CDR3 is CASSEGGPIDTQYF. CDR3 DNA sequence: TGTGCCAGCAGTGAGGGGGGGCCTATAGATACGCAGTATTTT.

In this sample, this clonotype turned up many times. CDR3 nucleotide sequence: TGTGCCAGCAGCTTAGTGTGGACTAGCGGGAGGATCTCCTACGAGCAGTACTTC. Translating it yields CASSLVWTSGRISYEQYF. This sequence joins TRBV7-2 and TRBJ2-7, with 14 bases that match TRBD2. This CDR3 contains 18 residues. The ends lost 1 base at V and 0 bases at J; junction bases unmatched: 5. The germline V gene has CDR1 SGHTA and CDR2 FQGNSA.

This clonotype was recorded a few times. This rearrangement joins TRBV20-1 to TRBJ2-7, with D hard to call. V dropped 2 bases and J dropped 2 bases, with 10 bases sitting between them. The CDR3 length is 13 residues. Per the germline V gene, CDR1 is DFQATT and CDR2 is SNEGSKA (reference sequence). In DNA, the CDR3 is TGCAGTGCTAGAAGGTCCCTTACCTACGAGCAGTACTTC. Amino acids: CSARRSLTYEQYF.

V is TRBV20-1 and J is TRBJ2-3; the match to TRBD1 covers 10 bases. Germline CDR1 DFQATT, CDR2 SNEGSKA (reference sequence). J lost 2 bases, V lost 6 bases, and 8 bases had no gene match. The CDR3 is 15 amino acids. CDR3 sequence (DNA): TGCAGTGCAACGACAGGGGGCGCGTTCACAGATACGCAGTATTTT. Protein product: CSATTGGAFTDTQYF.

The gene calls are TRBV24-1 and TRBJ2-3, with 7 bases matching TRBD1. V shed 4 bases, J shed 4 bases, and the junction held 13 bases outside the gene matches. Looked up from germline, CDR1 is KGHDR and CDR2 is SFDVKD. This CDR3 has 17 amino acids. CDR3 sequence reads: CATSDSRQGFPPDTQYF. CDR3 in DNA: TGTGCCACCAGTGACTCGAGACAGGGTTTTCCGCCAGATACGCAGTATTTT.

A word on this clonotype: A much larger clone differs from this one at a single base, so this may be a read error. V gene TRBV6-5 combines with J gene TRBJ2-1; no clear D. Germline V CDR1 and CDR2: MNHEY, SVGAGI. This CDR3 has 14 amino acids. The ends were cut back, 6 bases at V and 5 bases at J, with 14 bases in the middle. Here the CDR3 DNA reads TGTGCCAGCAGGTCAAGCCAGTTACACAATGAGCAGTTCTTC. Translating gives CASRSSQLHNEQFF.

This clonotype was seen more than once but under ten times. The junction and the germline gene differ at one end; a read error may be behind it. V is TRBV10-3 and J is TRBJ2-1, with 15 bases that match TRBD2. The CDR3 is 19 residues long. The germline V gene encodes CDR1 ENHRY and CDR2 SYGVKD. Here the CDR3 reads CTISLIGLAGGDSYNEQFF. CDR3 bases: TGTACCATCAGTCTGATAGGACTAGCGGGAGGGGACTCCTACAATGAGCAGTTCTTC.

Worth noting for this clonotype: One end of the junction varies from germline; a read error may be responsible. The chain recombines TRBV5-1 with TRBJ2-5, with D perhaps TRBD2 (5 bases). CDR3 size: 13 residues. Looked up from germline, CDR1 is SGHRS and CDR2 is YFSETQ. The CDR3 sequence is CTSSLAGEETQYF. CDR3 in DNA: TGCACCAGCAGCCTGGCGGGCGAAGAGACCCAGTACTTC. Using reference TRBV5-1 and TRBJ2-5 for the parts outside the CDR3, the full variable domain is KAGVTQTPRYLIKTRGQQVTLSCSPISGHRSVSWYQQTPGQGLQFLFEYFSETQRNKGNFPGRFSGRQFSNSRSEMNVSTLELGDSALYLCTSSLAGEETQYFGPGTRLLVL.

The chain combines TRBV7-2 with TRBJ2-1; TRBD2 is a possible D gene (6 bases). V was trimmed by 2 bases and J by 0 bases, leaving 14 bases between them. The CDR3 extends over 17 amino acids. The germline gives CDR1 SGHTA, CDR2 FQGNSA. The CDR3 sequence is CASSLMGGASSYNEQFF. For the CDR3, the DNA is TGTGCCAGCAGCTTAATGGGCGGGGCTAGCTCCTACAATGAGCAGTTCTTC.

The DNA of the CDR3 is TGTGCCTGGAGCCGTGGGAATTCCCTCCACTTT. Its translation is CAWSRGNSLHF. The chain uses TRBV30 and TRBJ1-6; D ambiguous. Germline V gives CDR1 GTSNPN, CDR2 SVGIG (reference sequence). The CDR3 is 11 amino acids. V dropped 3 bases and J dropped 14 bases, with 11 bases sitting between them.

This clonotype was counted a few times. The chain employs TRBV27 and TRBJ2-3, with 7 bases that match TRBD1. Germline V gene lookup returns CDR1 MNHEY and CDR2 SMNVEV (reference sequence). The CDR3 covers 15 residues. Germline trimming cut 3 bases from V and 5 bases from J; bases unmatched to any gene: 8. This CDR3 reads CASSFDRVGKDTQYF. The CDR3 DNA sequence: TGTGCCAGCAGTTTCGACAGGGTAGGGAAAGATACGCAGTATTTT.

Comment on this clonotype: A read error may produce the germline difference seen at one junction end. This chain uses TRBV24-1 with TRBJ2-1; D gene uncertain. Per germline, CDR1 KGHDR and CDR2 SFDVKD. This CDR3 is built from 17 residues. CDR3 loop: CATSDLAAIGSYNERFF. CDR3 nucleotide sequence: TGTGCCACCAGTGATTTGGCTGCAATCGGCTCCTACAATGAGCGGTTCTTC.

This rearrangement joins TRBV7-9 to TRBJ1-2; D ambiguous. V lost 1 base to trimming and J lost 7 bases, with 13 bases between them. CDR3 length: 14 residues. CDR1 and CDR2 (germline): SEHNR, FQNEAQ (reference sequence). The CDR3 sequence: CASSLGRATGGYTF. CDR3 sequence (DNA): TGTGCCAGCAGCTTAGGTCGCGCCACGGGTGGCTACACCTTC.

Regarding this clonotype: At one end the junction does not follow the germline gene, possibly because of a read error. The DNA for the CDR3 is TGTGCCGGCAGGCCCGGGACTAGCGGGGGGGCTCCCTACAATGAGCAGTTCTTC. Its protein is CAGRPGTSGGAPYNEQFF. J is TRBJ2-1 and V is TRBV12-3 or TRBV12-4; 16 positions agree with TRBD2. The CDR3 has 18 amino acids.

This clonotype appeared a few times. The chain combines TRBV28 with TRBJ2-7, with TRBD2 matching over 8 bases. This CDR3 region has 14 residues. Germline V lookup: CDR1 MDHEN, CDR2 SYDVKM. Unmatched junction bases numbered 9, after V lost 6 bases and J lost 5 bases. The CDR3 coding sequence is TGTGCCAGCAGCCCGGGACTAGTGGGGAACGAGCAGTACTTC. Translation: CASSPGLVGNEQYF.

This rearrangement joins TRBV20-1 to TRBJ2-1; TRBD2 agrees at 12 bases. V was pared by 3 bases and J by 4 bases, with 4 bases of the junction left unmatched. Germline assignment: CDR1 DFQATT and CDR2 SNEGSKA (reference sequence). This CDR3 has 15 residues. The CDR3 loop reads CSASTGTSGYNEQFF. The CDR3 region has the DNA TGCAGTGCTAGTACAGGGACTAGCGGGTACAATGAGCAGTTCTTC.

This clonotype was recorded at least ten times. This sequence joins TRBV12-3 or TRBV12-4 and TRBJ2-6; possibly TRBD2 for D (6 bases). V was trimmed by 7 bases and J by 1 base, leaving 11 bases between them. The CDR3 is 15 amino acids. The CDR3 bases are TGTGCCAGCAAACCTGGGGGGTCTGGGGCCAACGTCCTGACTTTC. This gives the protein CASKPGGSGANVLTF.

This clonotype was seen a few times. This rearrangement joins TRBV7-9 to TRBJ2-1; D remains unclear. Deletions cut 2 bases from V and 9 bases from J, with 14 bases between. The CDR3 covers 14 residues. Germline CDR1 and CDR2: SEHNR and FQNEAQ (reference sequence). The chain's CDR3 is CASSLNSQSREQFF. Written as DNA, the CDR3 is TGTGCCAGCAGCTTAAACTCCCAGTCGCGTGAGCAGTTCTTC.